The clone carrying this T cell receptor (beta chain) was counted once. These data belong to a study of blood T cell repertoires in COVID-19. Study overall: Material from acute and convalescent COVID-19 was sourced from the United States, Italy and Spain. T cells, B-cell-depleted T cells, or PBMCs supplied cDNA or gDNA.

The CDR3 has 16 amino acids. Germline values: CDR1 SEHNR, CDR2 FQNEAQ (reference sequence). V trimming: 1 base; J trimming: 3 bases; junction bases outside the gene matches: 7. The table came from immunoSEQ multiplex PCR; TCRdb's copy has only in-frame clones and leaves some out. The sample comprises fewer than 200,000 clones, roughly 89% of which are singletons, and roughly 1.5% rests with the top ten. The sequenced sample was peripheral blood. The chain uses TRBV7-9 and TRBJ2-3, with 7 nucleotides matching TRBD2. This receptor was taken from a woman between 50 and 59 years old with acute or convalescent COVID-19. CDR3: CASSLGAGEGTDTQYF. CDR3 nucleotide sequence: TGTGCCAGCAGCTTAGGGGCGGGAGAAGGTACAGATACGCAGTATTTT.